This T cell receptor (beta chain) was identified during a study of blood T cell repertoires in COVID-19. V lost 4 bases and J 6 bases, leaving 10 bases between the germline ends. The germline V gene has CDR1 SGHNT and CDR2 YYREEE (reference sequence). This CDR3 spans 13 amino acids. The method was immunoSEQ multiplex PCR; TCRdb's version includes in-frame clones alone and lacks a portion of them. The sample includes 250,000 to 300,000 clones, approximately 86% of them seen just once. The TCR was taken from a woman aged 60-70 years with COVID-19, enrolled during active disease. The genes are TRBV5-4 and TRBJ1-4; a weak D match, TRBD1 (6 bases). Sequenced material: peripheral blood. The CDR3 sequence: CASSIQGDEKLFF. The DNA of the CDR3 is TGTGCCAGCAGCATACAGGGTGATGAAAAACTGTTTTTT.